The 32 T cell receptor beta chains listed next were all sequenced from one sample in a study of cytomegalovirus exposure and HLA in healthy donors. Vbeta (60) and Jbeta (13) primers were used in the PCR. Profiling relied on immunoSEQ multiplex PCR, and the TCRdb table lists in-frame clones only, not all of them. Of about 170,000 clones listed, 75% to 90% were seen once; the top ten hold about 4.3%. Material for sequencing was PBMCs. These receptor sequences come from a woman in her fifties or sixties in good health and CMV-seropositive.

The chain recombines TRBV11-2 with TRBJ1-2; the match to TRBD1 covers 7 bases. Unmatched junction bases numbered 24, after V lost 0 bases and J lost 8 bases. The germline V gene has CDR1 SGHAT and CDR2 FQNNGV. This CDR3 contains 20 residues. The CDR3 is CASSLEGGSEGAKPIGGYTF. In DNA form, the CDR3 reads TGTGCCAGCAGCTTAGAAGGAGGATCGGAGGGGGCCAAACCAATAGGGGGCTACACCTTC.

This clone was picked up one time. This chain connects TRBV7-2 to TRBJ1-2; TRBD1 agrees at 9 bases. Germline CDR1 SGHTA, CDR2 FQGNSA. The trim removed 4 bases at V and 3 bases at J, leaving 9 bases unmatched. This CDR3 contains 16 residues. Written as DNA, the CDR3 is TGTGCCAGCAGCTCGGGACAGGGCTCTTATGACTATGGCTACACCTTC. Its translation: CASSSGQGSYDYGYTF.

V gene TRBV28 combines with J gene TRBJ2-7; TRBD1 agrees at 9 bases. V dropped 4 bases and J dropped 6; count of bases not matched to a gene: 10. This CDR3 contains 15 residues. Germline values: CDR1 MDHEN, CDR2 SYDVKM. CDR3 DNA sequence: TGTGCCAGCAGTTCCCCCGGGACAGGGAGTGGCGAGCAGTACTTC. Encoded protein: CASSSPGTGSGEQYF.

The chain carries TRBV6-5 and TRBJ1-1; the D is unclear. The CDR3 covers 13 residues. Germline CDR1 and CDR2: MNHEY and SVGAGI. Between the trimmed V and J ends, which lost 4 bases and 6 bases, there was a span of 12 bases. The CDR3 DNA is TGTGCCAGCAGTTCCCCCGGGTCCGCTGAAGCTTTCTTT. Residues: CASSSPGSAEAFF.

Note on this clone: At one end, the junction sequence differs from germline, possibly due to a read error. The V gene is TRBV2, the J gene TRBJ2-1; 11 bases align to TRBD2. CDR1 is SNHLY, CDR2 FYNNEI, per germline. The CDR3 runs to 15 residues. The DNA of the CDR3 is TGTGCCAGCAGTTTCGGGACTAGCGGATACAATGAGCAGCTCTTC. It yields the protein CASSFGTSGYNEQLF.

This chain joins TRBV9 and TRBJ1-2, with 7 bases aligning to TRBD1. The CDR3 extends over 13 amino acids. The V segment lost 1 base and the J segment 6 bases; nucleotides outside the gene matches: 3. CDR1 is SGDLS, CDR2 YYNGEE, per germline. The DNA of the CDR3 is TGTGCCAGCAGCGTAATGCAGGGGGATGGCTACACCTTC. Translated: CASSVMQGDGYTF.

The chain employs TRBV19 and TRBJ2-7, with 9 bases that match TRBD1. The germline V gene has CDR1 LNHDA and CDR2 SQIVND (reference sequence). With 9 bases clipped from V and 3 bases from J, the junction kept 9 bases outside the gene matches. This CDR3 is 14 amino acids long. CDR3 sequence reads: CARNRGRDYYEQYF. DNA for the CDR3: TGTGCCAGAAACAGGGGGCGCGATTACTACGAGCAGTACTTC.

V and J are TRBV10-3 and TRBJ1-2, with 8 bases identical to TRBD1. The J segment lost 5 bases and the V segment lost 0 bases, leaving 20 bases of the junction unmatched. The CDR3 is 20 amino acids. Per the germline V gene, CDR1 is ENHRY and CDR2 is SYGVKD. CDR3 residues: CAISESQGGTPLTGPYGYTF. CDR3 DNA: TGTGCCATCAGTGAGTCACAGGGGGGGACCCCCTTAACGGGGCCTTATGGCTACACCTTC.

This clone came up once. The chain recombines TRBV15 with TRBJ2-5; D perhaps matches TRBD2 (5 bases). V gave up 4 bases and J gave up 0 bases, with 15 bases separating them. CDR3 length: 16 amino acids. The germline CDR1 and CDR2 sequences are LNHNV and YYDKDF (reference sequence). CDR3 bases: TGTGCCACCAGCACCGACTACCGCCAGTACCAAGAGACCCAGTACTTC. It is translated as CATSTDYRQYQETQYF.

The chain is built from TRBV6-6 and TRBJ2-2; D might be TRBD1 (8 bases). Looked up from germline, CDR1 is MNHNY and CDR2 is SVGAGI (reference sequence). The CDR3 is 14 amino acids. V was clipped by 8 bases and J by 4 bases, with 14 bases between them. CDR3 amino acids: CASGQGGGTGELFF. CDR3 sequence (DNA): TGTGCCAGCGGACAGGGCGGGGGCACCGGGGAGCTGTTTTTT.

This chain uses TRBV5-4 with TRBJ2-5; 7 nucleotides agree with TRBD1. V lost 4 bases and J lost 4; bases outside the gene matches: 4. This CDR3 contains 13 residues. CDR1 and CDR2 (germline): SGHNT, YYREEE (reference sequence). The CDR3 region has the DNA TGTGCCAGCAGCCCAGGGGGTCGAGAGACCCAGTACTTC. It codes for CASSPGGRETQYF.

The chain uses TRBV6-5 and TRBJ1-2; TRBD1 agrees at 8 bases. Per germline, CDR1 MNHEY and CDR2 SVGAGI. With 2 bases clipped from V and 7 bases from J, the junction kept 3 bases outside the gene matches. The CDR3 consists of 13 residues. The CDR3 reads CASSYDRGSGYTF. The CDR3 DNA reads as TGTGCCAGCAGTTACGACAGGGGATCTGGCTACACCTTC.

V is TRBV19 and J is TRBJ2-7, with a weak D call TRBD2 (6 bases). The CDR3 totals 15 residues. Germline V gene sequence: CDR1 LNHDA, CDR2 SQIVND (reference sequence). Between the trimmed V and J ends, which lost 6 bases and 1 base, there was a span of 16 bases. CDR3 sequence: CASSRPGLPSYEQYF. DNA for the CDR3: TGTGCCAGTAGCCGGCCGGGACTGCCGTCCTACGAGCAGTACTTC.

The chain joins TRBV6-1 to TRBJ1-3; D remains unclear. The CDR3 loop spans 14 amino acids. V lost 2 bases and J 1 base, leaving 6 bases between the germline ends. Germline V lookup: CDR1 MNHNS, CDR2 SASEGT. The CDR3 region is CASSERGSGNTIYF. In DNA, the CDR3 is TGTGCCAGCAGTGAACGGGGATCTGGAAACACCATATATTTT.

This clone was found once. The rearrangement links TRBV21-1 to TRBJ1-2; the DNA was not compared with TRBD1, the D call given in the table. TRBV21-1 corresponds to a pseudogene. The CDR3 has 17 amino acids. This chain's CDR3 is CASSRRGTGGISYGYTF. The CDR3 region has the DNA TGTGCCAGCAGCCGGAGAGGTACAGGGGGCATTTCTTATGGCTACACCTTC.

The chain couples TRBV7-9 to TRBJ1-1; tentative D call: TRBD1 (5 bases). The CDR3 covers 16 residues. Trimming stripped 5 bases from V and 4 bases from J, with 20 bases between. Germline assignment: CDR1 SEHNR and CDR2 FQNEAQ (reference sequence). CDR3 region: CASSPGFVQGPTEAFF. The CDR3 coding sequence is TGTGCCAGCAGCCCTGGTTTTGTCCAGGGTCCCACTGAAGCTTTCTTT.

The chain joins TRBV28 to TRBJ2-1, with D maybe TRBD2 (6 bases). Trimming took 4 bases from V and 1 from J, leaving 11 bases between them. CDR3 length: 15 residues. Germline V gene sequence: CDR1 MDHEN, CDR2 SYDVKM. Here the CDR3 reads CASSWDWQSYNEQFF. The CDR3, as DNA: TGTGCCAGCAGTTGGGACTGGCAATCCTACAATGAGCAGTTCTTC.

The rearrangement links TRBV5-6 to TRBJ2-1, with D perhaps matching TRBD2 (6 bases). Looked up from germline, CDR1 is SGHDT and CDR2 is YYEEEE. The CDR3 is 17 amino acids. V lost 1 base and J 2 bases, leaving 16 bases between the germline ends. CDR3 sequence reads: CASSLRRRTTPYNEQFF. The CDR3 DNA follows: TGTGCCAGCAGCTTGAGAAGGAGGACTACCCCCTACAATGAGCAGTTCTTC.

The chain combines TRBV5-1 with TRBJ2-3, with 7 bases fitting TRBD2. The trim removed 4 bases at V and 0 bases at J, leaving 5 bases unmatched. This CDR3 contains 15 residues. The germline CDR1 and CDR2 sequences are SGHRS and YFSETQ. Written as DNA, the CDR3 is TGCGCCAGCAGCCCCCCTAGCGGTAGCACAGATACGCAGTATTTT. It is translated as CASSPPSGSTDTQYF.

The CDR3 loop is CASSITSGTDTQYF. Here the CDR3 DNA reads TGTGCCAGCAGCATAACAAGCGGGACAGATACGCAGTATTTT. The genes are TRBV7-2 and TRBJ2-3, with TRBD2 as a possible D gene (6 bases). V was clipped by 5 bases and J by 3 bases, with 12 bases between them. This CDR3 is 14 amino acids long. Germline V CDR1 and CDR2: SGHTA, FQGNSA.

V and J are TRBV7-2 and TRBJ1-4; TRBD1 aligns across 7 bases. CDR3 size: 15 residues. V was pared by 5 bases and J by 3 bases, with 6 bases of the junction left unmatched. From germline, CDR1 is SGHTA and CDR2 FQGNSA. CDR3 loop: CASSTGQRANEKLFF. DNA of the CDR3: TGTGCCAGCAGCACGGGACAGCGGGCTAATGAAAAACTGTTTTTT.

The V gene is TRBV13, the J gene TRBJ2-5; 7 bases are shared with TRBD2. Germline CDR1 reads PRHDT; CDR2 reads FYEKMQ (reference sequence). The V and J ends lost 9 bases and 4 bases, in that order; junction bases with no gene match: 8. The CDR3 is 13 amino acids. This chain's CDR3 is CASRLGGSETQYF. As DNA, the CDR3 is TGTGCCAGTCGGCTGGGGGGGTCAGAGACCCAGTACTTC.

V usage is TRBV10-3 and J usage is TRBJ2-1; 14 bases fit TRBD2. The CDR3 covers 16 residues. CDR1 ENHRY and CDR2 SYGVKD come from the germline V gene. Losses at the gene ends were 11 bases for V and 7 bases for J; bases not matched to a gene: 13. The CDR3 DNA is TGTGCCGTTAGAGCCGGGACTAGCGGGAGAAGAAATGAGCAGTTCTTC. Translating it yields CAVRAGTSGRRNEQFF.

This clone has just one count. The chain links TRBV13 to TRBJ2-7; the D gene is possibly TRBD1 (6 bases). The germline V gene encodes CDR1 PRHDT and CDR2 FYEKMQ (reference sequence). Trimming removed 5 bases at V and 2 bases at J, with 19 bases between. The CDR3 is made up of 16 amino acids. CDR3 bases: TGTGCCAGCAGCCAGCCCAGGGGTCGGGCGGCCTACGAGCAGTACTTC. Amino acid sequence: CASSQPRGRAAYEQYF.

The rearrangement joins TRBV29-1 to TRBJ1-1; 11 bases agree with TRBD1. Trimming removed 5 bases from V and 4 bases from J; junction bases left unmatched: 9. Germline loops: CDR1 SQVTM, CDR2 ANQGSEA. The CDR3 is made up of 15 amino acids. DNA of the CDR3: TGCAGCGTTACCCGGACAGGGGGCCTGGGCACTGAAGCTTTCTTT. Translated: CSVTRTGGLGTEAFF.

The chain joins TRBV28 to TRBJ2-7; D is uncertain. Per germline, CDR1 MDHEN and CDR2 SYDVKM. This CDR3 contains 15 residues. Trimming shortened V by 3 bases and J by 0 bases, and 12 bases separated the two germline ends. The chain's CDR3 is CASSFVGPSSYEQYF. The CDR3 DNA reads TGTGCCAGCAGTTTCGTGGGCCCCAGCTCCTACGAGCAGTACTTC.

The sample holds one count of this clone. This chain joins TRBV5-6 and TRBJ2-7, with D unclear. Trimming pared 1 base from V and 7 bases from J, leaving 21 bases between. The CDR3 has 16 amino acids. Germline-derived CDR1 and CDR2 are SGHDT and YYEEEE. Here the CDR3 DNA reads TGTGCCAGCAGCTTGATCCCGGTAGACACCCTGGGTGAGCAGTACTTC. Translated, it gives CASSLIPVDTLGEQYF.

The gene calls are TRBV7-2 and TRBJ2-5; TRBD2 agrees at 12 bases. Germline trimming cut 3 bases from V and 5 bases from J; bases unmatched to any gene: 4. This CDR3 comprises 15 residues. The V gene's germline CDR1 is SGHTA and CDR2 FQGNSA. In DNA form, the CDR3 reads TGTGCCAGCAGCTTGACTAGCGGGGGCTGGGAGACCCAGTACTTC. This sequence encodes CASSLTSGGWETQYF.

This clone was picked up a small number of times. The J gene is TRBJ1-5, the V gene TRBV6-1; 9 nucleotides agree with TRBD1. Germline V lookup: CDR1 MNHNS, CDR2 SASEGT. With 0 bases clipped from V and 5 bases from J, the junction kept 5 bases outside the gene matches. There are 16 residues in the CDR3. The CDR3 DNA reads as TGTGCCAGCAGTGAAGCCCGGACAGGGGCGCATCAGCCCCAGCATTTT. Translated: CASSEARTGAHQPQHF.

The CDR3 spells CASSLVSGGGSYNEQFF. The CDR3 DNA is TGTGCCAGCAGCTTAGTATCGGGCGGGGGTTCCTACAATGAGCAGTTCTTC. This chain uses TRBV7-2 with TRBJ2-1, with 7 bases identical to TRBD2. Germline V gene sequence: CDR1 SGHTA, CDR2 FQGNSA. J lost 1 base, V lost 1 base, and 7 bases had no gene match. The CDR3 runs to 17 residues.

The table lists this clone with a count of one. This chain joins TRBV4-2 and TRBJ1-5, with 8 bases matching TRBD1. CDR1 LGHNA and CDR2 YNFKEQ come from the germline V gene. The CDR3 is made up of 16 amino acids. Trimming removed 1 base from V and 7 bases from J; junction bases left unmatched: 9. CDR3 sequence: CASSQVSRGRRQPQHF. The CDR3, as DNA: TGTGCCAGCAGCCAAGTATCCAGGGGGCGCAGGCAGCCCCAGCATTTT.

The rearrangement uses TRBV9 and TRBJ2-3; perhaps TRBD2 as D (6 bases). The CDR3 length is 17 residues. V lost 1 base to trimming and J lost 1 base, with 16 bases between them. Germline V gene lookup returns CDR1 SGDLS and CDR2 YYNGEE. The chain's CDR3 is CASSVMGLVQGTDTQYF. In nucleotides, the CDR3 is TGTGCCAGCAGCGTAATGGGACTTGTACAGGGCACAGATACGCAGTATTTT.